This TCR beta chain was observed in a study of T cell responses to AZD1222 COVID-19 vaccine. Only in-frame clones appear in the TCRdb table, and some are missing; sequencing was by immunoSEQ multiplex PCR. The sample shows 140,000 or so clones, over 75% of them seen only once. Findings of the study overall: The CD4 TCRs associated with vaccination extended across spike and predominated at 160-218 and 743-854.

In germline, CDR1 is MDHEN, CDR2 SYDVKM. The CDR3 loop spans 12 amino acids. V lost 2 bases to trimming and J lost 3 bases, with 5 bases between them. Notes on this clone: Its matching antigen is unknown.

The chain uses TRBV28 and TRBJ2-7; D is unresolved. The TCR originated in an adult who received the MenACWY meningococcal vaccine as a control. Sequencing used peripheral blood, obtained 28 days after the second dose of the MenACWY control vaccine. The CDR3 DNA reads TGTGCCAGCAGTTTAAGTGGCTACGAGCAGTACTTC. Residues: CASSLSGYEQYF.